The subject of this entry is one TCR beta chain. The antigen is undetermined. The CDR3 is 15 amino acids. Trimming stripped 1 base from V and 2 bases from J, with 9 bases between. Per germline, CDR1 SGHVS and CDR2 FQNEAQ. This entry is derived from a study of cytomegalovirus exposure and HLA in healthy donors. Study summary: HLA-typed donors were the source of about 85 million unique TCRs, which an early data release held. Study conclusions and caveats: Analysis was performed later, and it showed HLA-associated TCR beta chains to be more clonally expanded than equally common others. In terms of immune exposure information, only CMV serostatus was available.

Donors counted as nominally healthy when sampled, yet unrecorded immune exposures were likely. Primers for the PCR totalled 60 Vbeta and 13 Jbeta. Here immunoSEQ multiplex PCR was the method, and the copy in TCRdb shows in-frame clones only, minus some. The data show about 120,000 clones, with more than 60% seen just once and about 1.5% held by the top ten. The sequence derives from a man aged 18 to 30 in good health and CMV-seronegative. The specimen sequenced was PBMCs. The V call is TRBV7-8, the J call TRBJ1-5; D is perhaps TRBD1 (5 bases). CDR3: CASSLGDRRNQPQHF. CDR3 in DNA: TGTGCCAGCAGCTTAGGAGACAGACGCAATCAGCCCCAGCATTTT.